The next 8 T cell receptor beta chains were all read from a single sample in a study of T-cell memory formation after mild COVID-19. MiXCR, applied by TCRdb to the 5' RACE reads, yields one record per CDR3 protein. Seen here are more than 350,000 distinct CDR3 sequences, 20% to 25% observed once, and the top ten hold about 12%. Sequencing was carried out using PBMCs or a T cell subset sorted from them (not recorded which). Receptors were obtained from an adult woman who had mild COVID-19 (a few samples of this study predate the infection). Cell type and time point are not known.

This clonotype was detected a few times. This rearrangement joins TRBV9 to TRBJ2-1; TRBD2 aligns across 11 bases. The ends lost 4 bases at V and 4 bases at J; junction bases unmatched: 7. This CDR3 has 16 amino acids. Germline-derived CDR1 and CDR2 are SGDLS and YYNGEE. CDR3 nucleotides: TGTGCCAGCAGCCCTCCGGGACTAGCGGTATACAATGAGCAGTTCTTC. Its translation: CASSPPGLAVYNEQFF. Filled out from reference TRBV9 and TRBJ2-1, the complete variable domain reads DSGVTQTPKHLITATGQRVTLRCSPRSGDLSVYWYQQSLDQGLQFLIQYYNGEERAKGNILERFSAQQFPDLHSELNLSSLELGDSALYFCASSPPGLAVYNEQFFGPGTRLTVL.

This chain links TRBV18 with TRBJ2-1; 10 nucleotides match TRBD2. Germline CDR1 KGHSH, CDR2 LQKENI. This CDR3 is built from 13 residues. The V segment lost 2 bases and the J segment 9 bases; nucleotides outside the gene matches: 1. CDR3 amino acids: CASSPTSGVEQFF. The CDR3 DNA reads TGTGCCAGCTCACCAACTAGCGGGGTTGAGCAGTTCTTC.

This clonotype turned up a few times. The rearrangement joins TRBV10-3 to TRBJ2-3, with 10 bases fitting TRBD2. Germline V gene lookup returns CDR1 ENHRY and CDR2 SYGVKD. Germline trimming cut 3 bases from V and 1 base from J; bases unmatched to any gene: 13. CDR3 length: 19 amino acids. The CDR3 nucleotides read TGTGCCATCAGTGAATTGCTAGCGGGAGCTACGGTTGGCACAGATACGCAGTATTTT. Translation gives CAISELLAGATVGTDTQYF.

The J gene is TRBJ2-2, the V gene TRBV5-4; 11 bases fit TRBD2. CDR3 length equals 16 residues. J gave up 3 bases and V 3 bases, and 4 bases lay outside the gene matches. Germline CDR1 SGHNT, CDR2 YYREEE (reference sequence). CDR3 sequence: CASSSGGLADTGELFF. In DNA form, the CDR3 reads TGTGCCAGCAGCTCGGGGGGACTAGCGGACACCGGGGAGCTGTTTTTT.

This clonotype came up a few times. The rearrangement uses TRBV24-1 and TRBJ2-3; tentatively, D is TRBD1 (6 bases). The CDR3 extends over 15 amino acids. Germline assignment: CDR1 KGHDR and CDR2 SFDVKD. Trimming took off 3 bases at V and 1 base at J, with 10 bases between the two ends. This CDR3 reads CATSDPGQGTDTQYF. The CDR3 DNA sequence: TGTGCCACCAGTGATCCGGGACAAGGCACAGATACGCAGTATTTT.

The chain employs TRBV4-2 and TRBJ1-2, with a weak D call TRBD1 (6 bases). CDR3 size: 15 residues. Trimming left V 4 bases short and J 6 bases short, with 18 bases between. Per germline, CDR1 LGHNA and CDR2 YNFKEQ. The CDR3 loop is CASSRSRDIGDGYTF. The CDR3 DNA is TGTGCCAGCAGCCGCAGCCGGGACATCGGAGATGGCTACACCTTC.

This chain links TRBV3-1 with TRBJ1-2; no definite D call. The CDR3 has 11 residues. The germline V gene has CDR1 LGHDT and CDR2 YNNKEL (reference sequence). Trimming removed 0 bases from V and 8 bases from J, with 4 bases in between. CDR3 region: CASSQEAGYTF. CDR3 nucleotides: TGTGCCAGCAGCCAAGAAGCGGGCTACACCTTC.

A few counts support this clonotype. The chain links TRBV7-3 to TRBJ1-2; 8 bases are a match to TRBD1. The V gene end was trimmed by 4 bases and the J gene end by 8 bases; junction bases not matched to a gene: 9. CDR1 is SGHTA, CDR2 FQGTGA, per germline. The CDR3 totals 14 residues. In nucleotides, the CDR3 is TGTGCCAGCAGCTCGTGGACAGGGCGAAAGGGCTACACCTTC. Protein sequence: CASSSWTGRKGYTF.